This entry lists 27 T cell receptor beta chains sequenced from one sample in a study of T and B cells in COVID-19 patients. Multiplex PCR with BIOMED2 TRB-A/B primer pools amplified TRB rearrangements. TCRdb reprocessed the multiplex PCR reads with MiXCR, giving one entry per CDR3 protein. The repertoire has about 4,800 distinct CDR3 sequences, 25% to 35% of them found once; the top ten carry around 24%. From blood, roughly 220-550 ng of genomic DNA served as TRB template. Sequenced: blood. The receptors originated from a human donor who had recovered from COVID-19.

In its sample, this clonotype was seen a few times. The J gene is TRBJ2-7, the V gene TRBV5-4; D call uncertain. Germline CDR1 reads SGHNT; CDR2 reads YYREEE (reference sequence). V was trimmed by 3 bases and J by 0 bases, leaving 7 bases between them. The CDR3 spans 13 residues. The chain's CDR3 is CASSSGPSYEQYF. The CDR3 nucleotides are TGTGCCAGCAGCTCAGGACCCTCCTACGAGCAGTACTTC.

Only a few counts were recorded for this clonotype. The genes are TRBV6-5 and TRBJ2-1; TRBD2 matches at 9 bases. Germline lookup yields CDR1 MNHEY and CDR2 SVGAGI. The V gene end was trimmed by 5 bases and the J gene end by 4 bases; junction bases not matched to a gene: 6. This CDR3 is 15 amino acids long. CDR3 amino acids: CASSGSGSKYNEQFF. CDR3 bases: TGTGCCAGCAGTGGTAGCGGGAGTAAGTACAATGAGCAGTTCTTC.

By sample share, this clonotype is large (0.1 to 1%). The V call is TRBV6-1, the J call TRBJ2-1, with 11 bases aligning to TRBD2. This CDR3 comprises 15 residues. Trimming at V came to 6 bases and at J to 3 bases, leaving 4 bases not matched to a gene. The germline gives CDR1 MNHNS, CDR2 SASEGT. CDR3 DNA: TGTGCCAGCAGCGATAGCGGGAGGGACTACAATGAGCAGTTCTTC. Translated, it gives CASSDSGRDYNEQFF.

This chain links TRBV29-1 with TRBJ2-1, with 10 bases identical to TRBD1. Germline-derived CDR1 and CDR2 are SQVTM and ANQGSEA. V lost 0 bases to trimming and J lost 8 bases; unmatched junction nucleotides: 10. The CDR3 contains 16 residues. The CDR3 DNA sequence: TGCAGCGTTGAAGATCTAGGACAGGGGGTTTCCGATGAGCAGTTCTTC. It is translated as CSVEDLGQGVSDEQFF.

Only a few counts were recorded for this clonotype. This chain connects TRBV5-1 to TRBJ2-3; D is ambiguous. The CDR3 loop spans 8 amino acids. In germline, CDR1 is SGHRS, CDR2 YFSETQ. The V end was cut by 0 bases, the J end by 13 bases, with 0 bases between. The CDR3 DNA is TGCGCCAGCAGCTTGGAGTATTTT. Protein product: CASSLEYF.

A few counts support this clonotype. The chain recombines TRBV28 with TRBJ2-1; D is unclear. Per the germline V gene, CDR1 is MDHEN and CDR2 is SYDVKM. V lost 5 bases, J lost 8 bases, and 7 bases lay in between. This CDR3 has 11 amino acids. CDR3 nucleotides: TGTGCCAGCAGTGTTTCTGATGAGCAGTTCTTC. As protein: CASSVSDEQFF.

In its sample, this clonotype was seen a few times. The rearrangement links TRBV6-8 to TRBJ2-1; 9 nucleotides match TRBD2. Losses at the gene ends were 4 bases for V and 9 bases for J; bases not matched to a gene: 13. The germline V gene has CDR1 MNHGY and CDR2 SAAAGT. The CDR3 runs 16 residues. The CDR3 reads CASSSIGASGVGEQFF. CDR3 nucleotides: TGTGCCAGCAGTTCAATCGGGGCTAGCGGGGTCGGTGAGCAGTTCTTC.

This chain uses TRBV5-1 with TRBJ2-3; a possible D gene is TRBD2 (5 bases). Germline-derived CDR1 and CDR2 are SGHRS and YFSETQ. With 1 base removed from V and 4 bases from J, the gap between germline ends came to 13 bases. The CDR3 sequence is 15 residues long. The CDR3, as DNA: TGCGCCAGCAGCTTGCGGGGTGTATTGGCAGATACGCAGTATTTT. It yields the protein CASSLRGVLADTQYF.

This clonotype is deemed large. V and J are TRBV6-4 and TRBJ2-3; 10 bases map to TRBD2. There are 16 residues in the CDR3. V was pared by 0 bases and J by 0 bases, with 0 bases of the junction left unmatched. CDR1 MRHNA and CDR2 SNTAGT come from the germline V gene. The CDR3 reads CASSDSTSGSTDTQYF. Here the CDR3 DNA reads TGTGCCAGCAGTGACTCGACTAGCGGGAGCACAGATACGCAGTATTTT.

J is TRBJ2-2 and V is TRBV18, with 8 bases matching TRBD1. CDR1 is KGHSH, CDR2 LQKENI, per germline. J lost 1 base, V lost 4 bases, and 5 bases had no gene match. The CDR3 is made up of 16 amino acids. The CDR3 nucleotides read TGTGCCAGCTCACTGGACAGGGATCAGAACACCGGGGAGCTGTTTTTT. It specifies CASSLDRDQNTGELFF.

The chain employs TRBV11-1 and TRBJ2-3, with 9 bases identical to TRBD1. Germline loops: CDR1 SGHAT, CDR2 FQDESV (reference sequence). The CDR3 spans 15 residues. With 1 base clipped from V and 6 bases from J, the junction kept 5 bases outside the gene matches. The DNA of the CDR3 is TGTGCCAGCAGCTTAGGACAGGGGGGAGAGGATACGCAGTATTTT. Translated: CASSLGQGGEDTQYF.

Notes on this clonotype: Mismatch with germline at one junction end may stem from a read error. The CDR3 DNA is TGTGCCACCAGCAGAGAAGGGACGGGATCTTACAATAAGCCCCAGCATTTT. Amino acids: CATSREGTGSYNKPQHF. The chain employs TRBV15 and TRBJ1-5, with a possible D match to TRBD1 (5 bases). From germline, CDR1 is LNHNV and CDR2 YYDKDF (reference sequence). The CDR3 is made up of 17 amino acids.

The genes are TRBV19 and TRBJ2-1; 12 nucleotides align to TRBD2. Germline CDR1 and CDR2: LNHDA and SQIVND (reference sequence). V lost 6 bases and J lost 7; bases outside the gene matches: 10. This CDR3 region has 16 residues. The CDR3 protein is CASSRTSGDFMNEQFF. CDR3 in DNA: TGTGCCAGTAGCCGGACTAGCGGGGACTTTATGAATGAGCAGTTCTTC.

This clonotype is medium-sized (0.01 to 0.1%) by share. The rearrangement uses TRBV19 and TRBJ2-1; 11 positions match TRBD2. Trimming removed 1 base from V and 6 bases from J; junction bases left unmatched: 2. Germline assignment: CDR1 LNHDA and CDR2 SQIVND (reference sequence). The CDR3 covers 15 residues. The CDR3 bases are TGTGCCAGTAGTATAGCGGGGACTAGCGGCAATGAGCAGTTCTTC. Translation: CASSIAGTSGNEQFF.

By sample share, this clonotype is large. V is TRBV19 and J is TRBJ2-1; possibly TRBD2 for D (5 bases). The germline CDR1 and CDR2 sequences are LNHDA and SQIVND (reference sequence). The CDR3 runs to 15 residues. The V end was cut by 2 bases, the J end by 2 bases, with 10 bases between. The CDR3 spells CASSITSGTYNEQFF. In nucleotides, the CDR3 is TGTGCCAGTAGTATAACGAGCGGTACCTACAATGAGCAGTTCTTC.

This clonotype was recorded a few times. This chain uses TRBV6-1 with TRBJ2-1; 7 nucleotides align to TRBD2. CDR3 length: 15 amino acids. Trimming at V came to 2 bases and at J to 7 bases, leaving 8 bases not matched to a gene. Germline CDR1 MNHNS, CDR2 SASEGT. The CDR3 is CASSETSSGGNEQFF. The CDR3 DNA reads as TGTGCCAGCAGTGAAACTTCATCCGGGGGGAATGAGCAGTTCTTC.

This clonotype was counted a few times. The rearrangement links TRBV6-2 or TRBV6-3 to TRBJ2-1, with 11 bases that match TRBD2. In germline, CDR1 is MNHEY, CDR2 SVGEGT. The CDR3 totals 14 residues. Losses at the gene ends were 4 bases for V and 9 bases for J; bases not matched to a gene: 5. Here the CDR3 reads CASSWLAGGSEQFF. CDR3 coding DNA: TGTGCCAGCAGTTGGCTAGCGGGAGGAAGTGAGCAGTTCTTC.

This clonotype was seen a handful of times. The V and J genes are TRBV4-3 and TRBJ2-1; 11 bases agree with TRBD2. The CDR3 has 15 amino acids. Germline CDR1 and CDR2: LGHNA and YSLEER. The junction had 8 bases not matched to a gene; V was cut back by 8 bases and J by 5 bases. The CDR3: CASSRGLADNNEQFF. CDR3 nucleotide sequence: TGCGCCAGCTCCCGGGGACTAGCGGACAACAATGAGCAGTTCTTC.

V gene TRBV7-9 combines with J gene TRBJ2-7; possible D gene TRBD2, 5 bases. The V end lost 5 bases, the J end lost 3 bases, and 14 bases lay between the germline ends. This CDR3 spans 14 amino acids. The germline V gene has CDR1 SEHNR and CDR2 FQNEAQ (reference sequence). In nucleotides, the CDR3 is TGTGCCAGCAGCCATCCAGCGGTGTACTACGAGCAGTACTTC. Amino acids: CASSHPAVYYEQYF. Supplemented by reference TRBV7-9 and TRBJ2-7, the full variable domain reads DTGVSQNPRHKITKRGQNVTFRCDPISEHNRLYWYRQTLGQGPEFLTYFQNEAQLEKSRLLSDRFSAERPKGSFSTLEIQRTEQGDSAMYLCASSHPAVYYEQYFGPGTRLTVT.

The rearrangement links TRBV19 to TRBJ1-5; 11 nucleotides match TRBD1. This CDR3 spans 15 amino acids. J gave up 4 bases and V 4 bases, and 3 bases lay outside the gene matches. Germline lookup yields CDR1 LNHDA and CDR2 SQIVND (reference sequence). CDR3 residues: CASSRDRGRNQPQHF. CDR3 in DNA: TGTGCCAGTAGTAGGGACAGGGGGAGAAATCAGCCCCAGCATTTT. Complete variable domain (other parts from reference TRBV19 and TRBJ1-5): DGGITQSPKYLFRKEGQNVTLSCEQNLNHDAMYWYRQDPGQGLRLIYYSQIVNDFQKGDIAEGYSVSREKKESFPLTVTSAQKNPTAFYLCASSRDRGRNQPQHFGDGTRLSIL.

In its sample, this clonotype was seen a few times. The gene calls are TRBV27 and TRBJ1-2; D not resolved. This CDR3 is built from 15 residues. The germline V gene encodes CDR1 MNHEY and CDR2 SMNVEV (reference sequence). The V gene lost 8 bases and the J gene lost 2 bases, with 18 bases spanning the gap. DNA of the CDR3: TGTGCCAGCGCCGCCGAGTGGACGATGAACTATGGCTACACCTTC. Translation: CASAAEWTMNYGYTF.

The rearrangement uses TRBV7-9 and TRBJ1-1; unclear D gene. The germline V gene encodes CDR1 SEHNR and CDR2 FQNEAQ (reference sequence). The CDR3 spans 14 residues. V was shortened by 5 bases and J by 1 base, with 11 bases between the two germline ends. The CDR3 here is CASSVLGSNTEAFF. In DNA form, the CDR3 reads TGTGCCAGCAGCGTACTTGGTTCGAACACTGAAGCTTTCTTT. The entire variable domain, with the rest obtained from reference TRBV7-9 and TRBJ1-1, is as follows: DTGVSQNPRHKITKRGQNVTFRCDPISEHNRLYWYRQTLGQGPEFLTYFQNEAQLEKSRLLSDRFSAERPKGSFSTLEIQRTEQGDSAMYLCASSVLGSNTEAFFGQGTRLTVV.

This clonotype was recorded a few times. This CDR3 is CASSYSDTYEQYF. DNA for the CDR3: TGTGCCAGCAGTTACTCGGACACCTACGAGCAGTACTTC. The chain links TRBV6-6 to TRBJ2-7, with a tentative D call TRBD1 (5 bases). There are 13 residues in the CDR3. The ends were cut back, 0 bases at V and 2 bases at J, with 5 bases in the middle. From germline, CDR1 is MNHNY and CDR2 SVGAGI (reference sequence).

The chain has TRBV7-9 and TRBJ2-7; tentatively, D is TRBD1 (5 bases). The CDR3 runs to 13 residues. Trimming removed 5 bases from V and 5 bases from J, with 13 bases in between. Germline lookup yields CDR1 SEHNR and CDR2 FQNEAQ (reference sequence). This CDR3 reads CASSRGAVDEQYF. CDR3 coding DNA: TGTGCCAGCAGCCGTGGGGCCGTCGACGAGCAGTACTTC.

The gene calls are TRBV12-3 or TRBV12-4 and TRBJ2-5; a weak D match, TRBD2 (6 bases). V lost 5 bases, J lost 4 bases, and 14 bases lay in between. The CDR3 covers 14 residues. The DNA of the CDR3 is TGTGCCAGCAGTCGGGAGTGGGACTTAGAGACCCAGTACTTC. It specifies CASSREWDLETQYF.

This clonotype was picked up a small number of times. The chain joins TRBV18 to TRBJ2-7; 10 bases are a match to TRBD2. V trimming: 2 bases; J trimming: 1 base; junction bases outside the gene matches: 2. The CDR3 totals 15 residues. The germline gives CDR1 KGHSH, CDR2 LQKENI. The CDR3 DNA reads TGTGCCAGCTCACCAGGACTAGCGGTGTCCTACGAGCAGTACTTC. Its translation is CASSPGLAVSYEQYF.

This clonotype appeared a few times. DNA of the CDR3: TGTGCCAGCAGTTCAAACAGGGGTTCTGGGGCCAACGTCCTGACTTTC. As protein: CASSSNRGSGANVLTF. J is TRBJ2-6 and V is TRBV12-3 or TRBV12-4, with 7 bases lining up with TRBD1. The length of the CDR3 is 16 residues. The junction had 4 bases not matched to a gene; V was cut back by 4 bases and J by 1 base.